This entry lists 11 T cell receptor beta chains sequenced from one sample in a study of T cell responses to AZD1222 COVID-19 vaccine. The data were produced by immunoSEQ multiplex PCR, yet TCRdb's version contains in-frame clones alone and is incomplete. The sample carries 92,000 or so clones, approximately 87% recorded once. The source was peripheral blood, collected on day 0 of AZD1222 vaccination. The receptor set was obtained from an adult in good health.

Note on this clone: A read error may account for a junction end that differs from germline. V is TRBV19 and J is TRBJ2-4; 8 nucleotides align to TRBD2. Per germline, CDR1 LNHDA and CDR2 SQIVND (reference sequence). The CDR3 sequence is 14 residues long. The CDR3 region is CVSSFTGGGSIQYF. Here the CDR3 DNA reads TGTGTCAGTAGTTTCACGGGAGGGGGGAGCATTCAGTACTTC.

For the CDR3, the DNA is TGTGCCAGCAGGAATAAAGGGTCGGGGAGGACTGAAGCTTTCTTT. It encodes CASRNKGSGRTEAFF. The chain is built from TRBV6-5 and TRBJ1-1; D is undetermined. CDR3 length: 15 amino acids. The V end was cut by 6 bases, the J end by 5 bases, with 19 bases between. Looked up from germline, CDR1 is MNHEY and CDR2 is SVGAGI.

This clone was recorded once. The chain employs TRBV4-1 and TRBJ2-1; D remains ambiguous. CDR1 is MGHRA, CDR2 YSYEKL, per germline. Trimming took 0 bases from V and 9 from J, leaving 9 bases between them. CDR3 length: 13 residues. CDR3 in amino acids: CASSQDQWGEQFF. CDR3 nucleotides: TGCGCCAGCAGCCAAGATCAGTGGGGTGAGCAGTTCTTC.

The chain joins TRBV9 to TRBJ2-7; either TRBD1 or TRBD2 may supply D (6 bases each). Germline V CDR1 and CDR2: SGDLS, YYNGEE. This CDR3 has 14 amino acids. Trimming left V 0 bases short and J 4 bases short, with 11 bases between. The CDR3 sequence is CASSVGIGGYEQYF. In DNA form, the CDR3 reads TGTGCCAGCAGCGTAGGGATAGGGGGGTACGAGCAGTACTTC.

V and J are TRBV21-1 and TRBJ2-7; the table's TRBD1 call for D was not verified on the DNA. TRBV21-1 is noted as a pseudogene. The CDR3 consists of 18 residues. The CDR3 protein is CASSKSIAVDRGLIEQYF. CDR3 DNA sequence: TGTGCCAGCAGCAAGAGTATCGCCGTCGACAGGGGGCTTATCGAGCAGTACTTC.

Remarks on this clone: A read error may produce the germline difference seen at one junction end. This chain joins TRBV27 and TRBJ2-1; TRBD2 matches 9 bases. This CDR3 spans 16 amino acids. The germline gives CDR1 MNHEY, CDR2 SMNVEV (reference sequence). CDR3 sequence (DNA): TGTGCCAGCAGTCCACCCGGGGTAGCGGGAGTCAATAAGCAGTTCTTC. This gives the protein CASSPPGVAGVNKQFF.

The chain couples TRBV6-4 to TRBJ2-1, with 8 positions matching TRBD2. Trimming cost V 5 bases and J 9 bases; bases outside gene matches: 12. CDR3 length: 15 amino acids. CDR1 is MRHNA, CDR2 SNTAGT, per germline. CDR3 region: CASSPAGEGWGEQFF. Here the CDR3 DNA reads TGTGCCAGCAGTCCAGCGGGAGAAGGTTGGGGTGAGCAGTTCTTC.

The rearrangement uses TRBV19 and TRBJ2-1; D is undetermined. The CDR3 extends over 14 amino acids. The germline CDR1 and CDR2 sequences are LNHDA and SQIVND (reference sequence). V was cut by 7 bases and J by 5 bases, with 15 bases left in between. The CDR3 reads CASTYSFPNNEQFF. In DNA form, the CDR3 reads TGTGCCAGTACTTACAGCTTTCCAAACAATGAGCAGTTCTTC.

This chain connects TRBV3-1 (or the pseudogene TRBV3-2) to TRBJ1-1; D gene ambiguous. V dropped 1 base and J dropped 4 bases, with 1 base sitting between them. Germline V gives CDR1 LGHDT, CDR2 YNNKEL (reference sequence). This CDR3 contains 11 residues. This CDR3 reads CASSQGTEAFF. The CDR3 DNA reads TGTGCCAGCAGCCAAGGCACTGAAGCTTTCTTT.

This chain connects TRBV2 to TRBJ1-2; D unclear. The CDR3 contains 15 residues. V was pared by 7 bases and J by 0 bases, with 15 bases between. The germline gives CDR1 SNHLY, CDR2 FYNNEI. In DNA form, the CDR3 reads TGTGCCAGCACCCTTATACGAACCGCTAACTATGGCTACACCTTC. This translates into CASTLIRTANYGYTF.

The chain is built from TRBV11-3 and TRBJ2-1, with D possibly matching TRBD2 (6 bases). V was trimmed by 5 bases and J by 0 bases, leaving 8 bases between them. Per germline, CDR1 SGHNT and CDR2 YENEEA. CDR3 size: 14 residues. The CDR3 here is CASSRDFSYNEQFF. CDR3 in DNA: TGTGCCAGCAGCCGGGACTTCTCCTACAATGAGCAGTTCTTC.